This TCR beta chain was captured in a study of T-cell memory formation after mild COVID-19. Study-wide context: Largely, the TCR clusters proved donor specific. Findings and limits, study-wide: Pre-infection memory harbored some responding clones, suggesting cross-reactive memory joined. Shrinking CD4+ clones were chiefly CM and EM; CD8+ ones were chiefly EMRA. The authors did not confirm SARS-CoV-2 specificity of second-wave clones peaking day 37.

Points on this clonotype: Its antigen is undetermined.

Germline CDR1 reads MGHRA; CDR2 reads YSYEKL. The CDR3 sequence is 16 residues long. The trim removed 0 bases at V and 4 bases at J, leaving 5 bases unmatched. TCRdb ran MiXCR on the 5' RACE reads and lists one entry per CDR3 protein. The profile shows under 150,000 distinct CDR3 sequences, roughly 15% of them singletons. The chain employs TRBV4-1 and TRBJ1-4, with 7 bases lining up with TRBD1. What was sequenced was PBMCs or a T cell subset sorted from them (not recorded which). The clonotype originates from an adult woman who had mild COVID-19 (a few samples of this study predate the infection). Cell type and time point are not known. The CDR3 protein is CASSQDRGTDNEKLFF. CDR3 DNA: TGCGCCAGCAGCCAAGATCGCGGGACAGATAATGAAAAACTGTTTTTT.